The 24 T cell receptor beta chains in this list originate from one sample, sequenced in a study of identical twins. TCRdb fed the 5' RACE reads into MiXCR, producing one record per CDR3 protein. Of hundreds of thousands of distinct CDR3 sequences detected, 18% appear once; the ten largest clones hold over 10%. These data also formed part of another study, on T cells expressing NK-cell markers.

Sequenced material: PBMCs. Receptors were obtained from a woman aged 18-30 years in good health.

The chain links TRBV2 to TRBJ2-5; weak D call: TRBD2 (6 bases). This CDR3 region has 12 residues. Per the germline V gene, CDR1 is SNHLY and CDR2 is FYNNEI. V gave up 11 bases and J gave up 4 bases, with 14 bases separating them. The CDR3 sequence is CASTVGGETQYF. CDR3 in DNA: TGTGCCTCAACAGTCGGGGGAGAGACCCAGTACTTC.

This clonotype was counted only a few times. This chain uses TRBV6-1 with TRBJ2-3, with D possibly matching TRBD2 (7 bases). Deletions cut 8 bases from V and 5 bases from J, with 14 bases between. CDR3 length: 13 residues. Germline V gives CDR1 MNHNS, CDR2 SASEGT. The CDR3 is CASGERGGDTQYF. CDR3 in DNA: TGTGCCAGCGGGGAGAGGGGGGGAGATACGCAGTATTTT.

This sequence joins TRBV19 and TRBJ1-1; D unclear. The CDR3 sequence is 13 residues long. Germline V CDR1 and CDR2: LNHDA, SQIVND (reference sequence). V was trimmed by 4 bases and J by 0 bases, leaving 6 bases between them. The CDR3 DNA sequence: TGTGCCAGTAGTACCTACTTGAACACTGAAGCTTTCTTT. It translates to CASSTYLNTEAFF.

This clonotype has only a few counts. The gene calls are TRBV27 and TRBJ1-1; D may be TRBD1 (6 bases). This CDR3 has 14 residues. V dropped 6 bases and J dropped 1 base, with 12 bases sitting between them. Germline V lookup: CDR1 MNHEY, CDR2 SMNVEV (reference sequence). The CDR3 is CASRKQGRNTEAFF. The CDR3 nucleotides are TGTGCCAGCAGAAAACAGGGCAGGAACACTGAAGCTTTCTTT.

The V gene is TRBV11-2, the J gene TRBJ2-2; D tentatively fits TRBD1 or TRBD2 (5 bases each). Germline V gives CDR1 SGHAT, CDR2 FQNNGV. The ends were cut back, 5 bases at V and 1 base at J, with 8 bases in the middle. The CDR3 extends over 14 amino acids. The CDR3 coding sequence is TGTGCCAGCAGCAGGGGAGTGAACACCGGGGAGCTGTTTTTT. It codes for CASSRGVNTGELFF.

This clonotype was counted only a few times. J is TRBJ1-2 and V is TRBV24-1; TRBD1 might be the D (6 bases). The germline CDR1 and CDR2 sequences are KGHDR and SFDVKD. V was clipped by 2 bases and J by 4 bases, with 16 bases between them. The CDR3 totals 16 residues. CDR3 DNA: TGTGCCACCAGTGATTCCTCAACGACAGGTCTCTATGGCTACACCTTC. Its translation: CATSDSSTTGLYGYTF.

This rearrangement joins TRBV20-1 to TRBJ2-1; D unclear. This CDR3 is 14 amino acids long. The germline gives CDR1 DFQATT, CDR2 SNEGSKA (reference sequence). Trimming left V 2 bases short and J 1 base short, with 9 bases between. The CDR3 nucleotides are TGCAGTGCTAGAAACCGTCATTCCTACAATGAGCAGTTCTTC. It codes for CSARNRHSYNEQFF.

This clonotype was seen only a few times. This sequence joins TRBV20-1 and TRBJ2-7, with TRBD1 identical over 9 bases. Germline V lookup: CDR1 DFQATT, CDR2 SNEGSKA (reference sequence). With V trimmed by 2 bases and J by 5 bases, 4 bases remained unmatched. The CDR3 has 13 residues. Here the CDR3 DNA reads TGCAGTGCTAGACGGGACAGGGTCCACGAGCAGTACTTC. Protein sequence: CSARRDRVHEQYF.

This chain joins TRBV18 and TRBJ2-3, with D unresolved. Trimming left V 6 bases short and J 11 bases short, with 18 bases between. Germline lookup yields CDR1 KGHSH and CDR2 LQKENI. The CDR3 is made up of 13 amino acids. CDR3 DNA: TGTGCCAGCTCCCCAACCACCCAGACCGTGCAGTATTTT. Translating it yields CASSPTTQTVQYF.

This clonotype was counted between two and nine times. The chain carries TRBV20-1 and TRBJ2-6; unclear D gene. This CDR3 contains 15 residues. Germline CDR1 and CDR2: DFQATT and SNEGSKA (reference sequence). V was trimmed by 6 bases and J by 2 bases, leaving 14 bases between them. CDR3 sequence reads: CSASRGGPGANVLTF. The CDR3 DNA reads TGCAGTGCCAGCAGAGGTGGTCCTGGGGCCAACGTCCTGACTTTC.

The chain is built from TRBV20-1 and TRBJ2-5, with D possibly matching TRBD1 (6 bases). This CDR3 has 11 amino acids. Trimming cost V 6 bases and J 11 bases, with 16 bases left between them. Germline V gene lookup returns CDR1 DFQATT and CDR2 SNEGSKA (reference sequence). The CDR3 here is CSAENRDIQYF. The CDR3, as DNA: TGCAGTGCCGAGAACCGGGACATACAGTACTTC.

This clonotype was seen many times. The chain is built from TRBV12-3 or TRBV12-4 and TRBJ1-1; D is possibly TRBD1 (6 bases). The V end was cut by 7 bases, the J end by 1 base, with 10 bases between. The CDR3 is made up of 13 amino acids. CDR3 region: CASTLDRNTEAFF. CDR3 DNA: TGTGCCAGCACCCTGGACAGGAACACTGAAGCTTTCTTT.

This clonotype was observed a few times. V usage is TRBV27 and J usage is TRBJ1-1; D is unresolved. Per germline, CDR1 MNHEY and CDR2 SMNVEV (reference sequence). Trimming cost V 1 base and J 5 bases, with 17 bases left between them. CDR3 length: 16 amino acids. CDR3 protein: CASSLYWSRRATEAFF. The CDR3 bases are TGTGCCAGCAGTTTATATTGGTCCCGGAGGGCAACTGAAGCTTTCTTT.

This clonotype was observed a handful of times. This chain joins TRBV10-3 and TRBJ2-1; 13 bases map to TRBD2. This CDR3 has 15 amino acids. CDR1 and CDR2 (germline): ENHRY, SYGVKD. V shed 10 bases, J shed 6 bases, and the junction held 9 bases outside the gene matches. CDR3 residues: CATEKGLAGFNEQFF. The CDR3 nucleotides read TGTGCCACAGAAAAGGGACTAGCGGGATTCAATGAGCAGTTCTTC.

This clonotype was seen a few times. The chain has TRBV7-9 and TRBJ2-5; the match to TRBD2 covers 7 bases. The CDR3 covers 15 residues. Germline loops: CDR1 SEHNR, CDR2 FQNEAQ (reference sequence). V trimming: 5 bases; J trimming: 4 bases; junction bases outside the gene matches: 10. CDR3 DNA sequence: TGTGCCAGCAGCCCGCGGGGGATCGGGCGAGAGACCCAGTACTTC. Translating gives CASSPRGIGRETQYF.

In its sample, this clonotype was seen a few times. The chain is built from TRBV2 and TRBJ1-1, with D hard to call. CDR1 is SNHLY, CDR2 FYNNEI, per germline. This CDR3 contains 13 residues. V lost 6 bases to trimming and J lost 4 bases, with 12 bases between them. The CDR3 is CASSGRGRTEAFF. The CDR3 bases are TGTGCCAGCAGCGGTCGCGGACGCACTGAAGCTTTCTTT.

This clonotype has only a few counts. The chain is built from TRBV5-1 and TRBJ2-3; D is uncertain. Germline CDR1 is SGHRS and CDR2 is YFSETQ. V was trimmed by 4 bases and J by 3 bases, leaving 6 bases between them. CDR3 length: 12 residues. The CDR3 loop is CASSGWTDTQYF. DNA of the CDR3: TGCGCCAGCAGCGGTTGGACAGATACGCAGTATTTT.

This clonotype was counted at least ten times. The chain has TRBV4-2 and TRBJ2-3; D may be TRBD2 (5 bases). The CDR3 is 14 amino acids. Germline CDR1 and CDR2: LGHNA and YNFKEQ. Trimming shortened V by 5 bases and J by 2 bases, and 11 bases separated the two germline ends. As DNA, the CDR3 is TGTGCCAGCAGCTCTCGGGGAAACACAGATACGCAGTATTTT. Protein product: CASSSRGNTDTQYF.

The chain has TRBV20-1 and TRBJ2-5; possible D gene TRBD1, 6 bases. V was pared by 6 bases and J by 3 bases, with 14 bases between. This CDR3 comprises 13 residues. Per germline, CDR1 DFQATT and CDR2 SNEGSKA (reference sequence). The CDR3 region has the DNA TGCAGTGCAAGCCAGGGGTATGAAGAGACCCAGTACTTC. The encoded protein is CSASQGYEETQYF.

This rearrangement joins TRBV20-1 to TRBJ2-5; 10 bases are a match to TRBD1. This CDR3 has 13 amino acids. J gave up 11 bases and V 1 base, and 7 bases lay outside the gene matches. Germline CDR1 reads DFQATT; CDR2 reads SNEGSKA (reference sequence). The DNA for the CDR3 is TGCAGTGCTAGAGCGGGACAGGGGCTGAATCAGTACTTC. Protein sequence: CSARAGQGLNQYF.

This clonotype showed up just a few times. The chain uses TRBV5-6 and TRBJ2-7; D is perhaps TRBD1 or TRBD2 (5 bases each). This CDR3 has 15 residues. Trimming removed 1 base at V and 0 bases at J, with 11 bases between. CDR1 SGHDT and CDR2 YYEEEE come from the germline V gene. CDR3 residues: CASSLIGDPSYEQYF. DNA of the CDR3: TGTGCCAGCAGCTTGATAGGGGACCCCTCCTACGAGCAGTACTTC.

This clonotype was counted at least ten times. CDR3 loop: CASSFGTGIGEQFF. The CDR3 DNA reads TGTGCCAGCAGCTTTGGGACAGGGATCGGTGAGCAGTTCTTC. The chain couples TRBV5-5 to TRBJ2-1; TRBD1 aligns across 9 bases. Trimming cost V 2 bases and J 9 bases; bases outside gene matches: 6. This CDR3 comprises 14 residues. Germline V gives CDR1 SGHKS, CDR2 YYEKEE (reference sequence).

This chain uses TRBV5-6 with TRBJ2-5; 10 bases agree with TRBD2. After removal of 1 base from V and 4 bases from J, the junction contained 10 bases not matched to a gene. Per germline, CDR1 SGHDT and CDR2 YYEEEE. This CDR3 is 17 amino acids long. This CDR3 is CASSLRHASGGLETQYF. CDR3 bases: TGTGCCAGCAGCTTGCGTCACGCTAGCGGGGGCCTAGAGACCCAGTACTTC.

This clonotype has more than one count but fewer than ten. J is TRBJ2-2 and V is TRBV29-1; D remains unclear. The ends were cut back, 4 bases at V and 3 bases at J, with 12 bases in the middle. The CDR3 totals 14 residues. Germline V gene data show CDR1 as SQVTM and CDR2 as ANQGSEA. CDR3 coding DNA: TGCAGCGTTGTCATCCGAAGGGACACCGGGGAGCTGTTTTTT. Translated, it gives CSVVIRRDTGELFF.